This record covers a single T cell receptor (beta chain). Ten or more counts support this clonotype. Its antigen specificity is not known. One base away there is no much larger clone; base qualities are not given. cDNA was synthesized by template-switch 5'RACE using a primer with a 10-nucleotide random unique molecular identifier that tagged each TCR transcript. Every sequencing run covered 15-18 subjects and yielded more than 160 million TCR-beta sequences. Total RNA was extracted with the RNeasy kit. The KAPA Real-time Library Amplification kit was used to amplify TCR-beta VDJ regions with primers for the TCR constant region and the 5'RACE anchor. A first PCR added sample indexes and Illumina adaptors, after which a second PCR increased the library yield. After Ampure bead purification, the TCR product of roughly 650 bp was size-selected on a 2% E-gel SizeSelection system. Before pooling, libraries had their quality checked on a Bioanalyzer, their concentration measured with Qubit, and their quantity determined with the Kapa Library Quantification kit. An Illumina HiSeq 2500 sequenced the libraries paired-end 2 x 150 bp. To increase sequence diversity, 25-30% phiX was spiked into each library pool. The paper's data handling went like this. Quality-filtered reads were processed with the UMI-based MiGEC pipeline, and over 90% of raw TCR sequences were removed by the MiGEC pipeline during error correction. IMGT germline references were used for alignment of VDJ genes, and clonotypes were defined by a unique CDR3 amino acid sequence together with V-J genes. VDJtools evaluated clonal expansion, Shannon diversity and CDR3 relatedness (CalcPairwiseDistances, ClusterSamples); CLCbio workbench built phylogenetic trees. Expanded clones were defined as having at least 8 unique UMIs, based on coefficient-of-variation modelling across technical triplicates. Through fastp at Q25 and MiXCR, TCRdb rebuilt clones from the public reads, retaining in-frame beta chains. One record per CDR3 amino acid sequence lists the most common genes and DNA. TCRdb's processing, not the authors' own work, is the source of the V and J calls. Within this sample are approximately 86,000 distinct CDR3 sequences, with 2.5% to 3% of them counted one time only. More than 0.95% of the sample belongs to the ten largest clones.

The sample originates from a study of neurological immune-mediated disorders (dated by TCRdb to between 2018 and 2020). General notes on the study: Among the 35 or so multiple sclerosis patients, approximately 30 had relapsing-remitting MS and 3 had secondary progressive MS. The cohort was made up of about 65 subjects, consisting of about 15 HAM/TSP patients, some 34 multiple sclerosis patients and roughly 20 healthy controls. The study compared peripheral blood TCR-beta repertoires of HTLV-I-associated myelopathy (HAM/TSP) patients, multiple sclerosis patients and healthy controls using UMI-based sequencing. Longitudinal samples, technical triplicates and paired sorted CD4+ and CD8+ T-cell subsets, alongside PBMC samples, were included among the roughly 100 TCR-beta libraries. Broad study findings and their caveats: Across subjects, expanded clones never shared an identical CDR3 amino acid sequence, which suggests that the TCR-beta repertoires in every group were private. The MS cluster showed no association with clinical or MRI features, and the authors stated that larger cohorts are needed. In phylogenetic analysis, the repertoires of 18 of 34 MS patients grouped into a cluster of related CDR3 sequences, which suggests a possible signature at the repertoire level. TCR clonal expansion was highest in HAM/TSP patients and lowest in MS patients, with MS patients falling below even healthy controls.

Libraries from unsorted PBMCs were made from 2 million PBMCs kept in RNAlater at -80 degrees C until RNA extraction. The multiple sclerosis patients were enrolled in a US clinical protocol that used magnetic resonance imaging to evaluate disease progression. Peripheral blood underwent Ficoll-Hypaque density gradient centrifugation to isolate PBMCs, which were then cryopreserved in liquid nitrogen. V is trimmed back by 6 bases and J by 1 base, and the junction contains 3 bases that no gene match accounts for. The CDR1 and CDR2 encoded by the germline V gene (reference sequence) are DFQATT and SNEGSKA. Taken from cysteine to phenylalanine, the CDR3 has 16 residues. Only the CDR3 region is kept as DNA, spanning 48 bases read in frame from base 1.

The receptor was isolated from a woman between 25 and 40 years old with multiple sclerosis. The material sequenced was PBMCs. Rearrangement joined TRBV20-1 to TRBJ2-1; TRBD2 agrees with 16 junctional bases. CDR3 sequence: CSAGTSGRGSYNEQFF. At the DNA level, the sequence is TGCAGTGCCGGGACTAGCGGGAGGGGTTCCTACAATGAGCAGTTCTTC.